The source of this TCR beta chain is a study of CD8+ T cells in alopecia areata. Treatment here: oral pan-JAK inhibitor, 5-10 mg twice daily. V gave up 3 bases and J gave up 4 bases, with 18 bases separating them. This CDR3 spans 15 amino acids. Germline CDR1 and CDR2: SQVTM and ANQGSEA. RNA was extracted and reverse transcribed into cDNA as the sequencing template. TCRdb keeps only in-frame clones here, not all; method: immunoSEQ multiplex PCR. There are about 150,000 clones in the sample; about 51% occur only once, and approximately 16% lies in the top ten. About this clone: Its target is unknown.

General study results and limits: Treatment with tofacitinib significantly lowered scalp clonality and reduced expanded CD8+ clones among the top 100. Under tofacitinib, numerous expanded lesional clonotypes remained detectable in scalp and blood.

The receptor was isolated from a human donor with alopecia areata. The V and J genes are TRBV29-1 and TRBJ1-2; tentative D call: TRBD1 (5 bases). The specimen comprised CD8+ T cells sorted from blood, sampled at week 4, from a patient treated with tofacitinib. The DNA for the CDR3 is TGCAGCGTTGAGGGAGACAGAAACCCCTTCTATGGCTACACCTTC. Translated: CSVEGDRNPFYGYTF.